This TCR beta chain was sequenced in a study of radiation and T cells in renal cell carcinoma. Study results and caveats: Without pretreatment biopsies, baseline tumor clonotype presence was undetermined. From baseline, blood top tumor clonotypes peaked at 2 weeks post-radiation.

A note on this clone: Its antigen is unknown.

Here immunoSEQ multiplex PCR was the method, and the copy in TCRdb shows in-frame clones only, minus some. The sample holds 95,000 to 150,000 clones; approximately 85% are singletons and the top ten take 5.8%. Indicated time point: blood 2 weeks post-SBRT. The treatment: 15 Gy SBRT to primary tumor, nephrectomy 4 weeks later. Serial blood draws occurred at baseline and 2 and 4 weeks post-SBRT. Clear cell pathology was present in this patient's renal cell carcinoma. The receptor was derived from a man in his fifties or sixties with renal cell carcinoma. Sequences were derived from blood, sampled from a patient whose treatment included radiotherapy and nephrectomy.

The CDR3 coding sequence is TGCGCCAGCAGCCAAGTCCTCCGGGACAGGGCCCACTATTTT. Its protein is CASSQVLRDRAHYF. The rearrangement uses TRBV4-1 and TRBJ2-3, with 9 bases matching TRBD1. J lost 15 bases, V lost 1 base, and 11 bases had no gene match. CDR1 and CDR2 (germline): MGHRA, YSYEKL. This CDR3 region has 14 residues.